A selection of T cell receptor beta chains follows, all from one sample in a study of cytomegalovirus exposure and HLA in healthy donors. Assay used: immunoSEQ multiplex PCR; TCRdb lists only in-frame clones, some missing. Of about 110,000 clones listed, roughly 82% are singletons. The material sequenced was PBMCs. Receptors originate from a man over 45 in good health and CMV-seronegative. Both conserved end residues are part of each CDR3. Fields, in order: J gene, V gene, D gene, clone size, CDR3 protein, CDR3 DNA. The D gene is left open where the match is weak. Size values are once, few and many counts, or a class for expanded clones, and some rows have none.

>TRBJ1-1|TRBV5-6|NA|NA
CASSSRMEAFF
TGTGCCAGCAGCTCCAGGATGGAAGCTTTCTTT
>TRBJ1-5|TRBV7-8|TRBD1|NA
CASATGGYQPQHF
TGTGCCAGCGCAACAGGGGGCTATCAGCCCCAGCATTTT
>TRBJ1-1|TRBV2|NA|few
CASIEMNTEAFF
TGTGCCAGCATCGAGATGAACACTGAAGCTTTCTTT
>TRBJ1-1|TRBV18|NA|NA
CASSPPAWNTEAFF
TGTGCCAGCTCACCACCGGCTTGGAACACTGAAGCTTTCTTT
>TRBJ2-6|TRBV5-1|TRBD2|NA
CASGGGILSGANVLTF
TGCGCCAGCGGGGGGGGGATCCTCTCTGGGGCCAACGTCCTGACTTTC
>TRBJ1-2|TRBV15|NA|NA
CATSRDLYGYTF
TGTGCCACCAGCAGAGATCTCTATGGCTACACCTTC
>TRBJ1-2|TRBV6-5|TRBD1|NA
CASSPTQDRVYGYTF
TGTGCCAGCAGTCCAACCCAGGACAGGGTCTATGGCTACACCTTC
>TRBJ2-3|TRBV10-1|NA|NA
CASSQPGVKQDTQYF
TGCGCCAGCTCGCAACCGGGAGTAAAACAGGATACGCAGTATTTT
>TRBJ1-2|TRBV12-5|NA|NA
CASGLDSYGYTF
TGTGCTAGTGGTTTGGACTCGTATGGCTACACCTTC
>TRBJ2-3|TRBV5-1|NA|few
CASSLEGGSTDTQYF
TGCGCCAGCAGCTTGGAGGGGGGGAGCACAGATACGCAGTATTTT
>TRBJ2-7|TRBV27|TRBD1|NA
CASSPKGTGTYEQYF
TGTGCCAGCAGTCCCAAGGGGACAGGGACCTACGAGCAGTACTTC
>TRBJ2-7|TRBV30|TRBD1|NA
CAWGQGGRGEQYF
TGTGCCTGGGGACAGGGGGGTAGGGGCGAGCAGTACTTC
>TRBJ2-1|TRBV2|NA|NA
CASSYYNEQFF
TGTGCCAGCAGCTACTACAATGAGCAGTTCTTC
>TRBJ1-3|TRBV28|NA|few
CASTGNGNTIYF
TGTGCCAGTACGGGAAATGGAAACACCATATATTTT
>TRBJ2-5|TRBV2|TRBD2|NA
CASSGRTSGQETQYF
TGTGCCAGCAGTGGGAGGACTAGCGGGCAAGAGACCCAGTACTTC
>TRBJ2-1|TRBV27|NA|NA
CASSFGQGRSYNEQFF
TGTGCCAGCAGTTTCGGGCAGGGTCGGTCCTACAATGAGCAGTTCTTC
>TRBJ1-2|TRBV7-2|NA|NA
CASSPPPPYYAHTF
TGTGCCAGCAGCCCCCCCCCACCTTACTACGCACACACCTTC
>TRBJ2-1|TRBV7-7|NA|NA
CASSLESRGPYNEQFF
TGTGCCAGCAGCTTAGAGTCCCGAGGCCCCTACAATGAGCAGTTCTTC
>TRBJ2-7|TRBV11-2|NA|NA
CASSPVGQRYEQYF
TGTGCCAGCAGCCCCGTGGGGCAGCGCTACGAGCAGTACTTC
>TRBJ1-1|TRBV6-4|NA|NA
CASSDFGNSGTEAFF
TGTGCCAGCAGTGACTTTGGCAACTCGGGGACTGAAGCTTTCTTT
>TRBJ1-2|TRBV5-1|TRBD1|NA
CASSLGTGAFYGYTF
TGCGCCAGCAGCTTGGGAACAGGGGCCTTCTATGGCTACACCTTC
>TRBJ2-7|TRBV7-8|NA|NA
CASSLDSGHYEQYF
TGTGCCAGCAGCTTAGATAGCGGACACTACGAGCAGTACTTC
>TRBJ1-6|TRBV7-9|NA|NA
CASSWGGKGPLHF
TGTGCCAGCAGCTGGGGGGGAAAGGGACCCCTCCACTTT
>TRBJ1-5|TRBV18|NA|NA
CASSPRDKGNQPQHF
TGTGCCAGCTCACCCAGGGACAAGGGGAATCAGCCCCAGCATTTT
>TRBJ2-1|TRBV11-2|TRBD1|few
CASSSFRGLSYNEQFF
TGTGCCAGCAGCTCTTTCAGGGGGCTCTCCTACAATGAGCAGTTCTTC
>TRBJ2-3|TRBV9|NA|NA
CASSVATSTDTQYF
TGTGCCAGCAGCGTAGCGACTAGCACAGATACGCAGTATTTT
>TRBJ2-5|TRBV18|TRBD2|NA
CASSPSRGGQPLQETQYF
TGTGCCAGCTCACCAAGTCGGGGGGGCCAACCACTACAAGAGACCCAGTACTTC
>TRBJ1-5|TRBV4-1|TRBD1|NA
CASSQDRKGGDQPQHF
TGCGCCAGCAGCCAAGATCGTAAAGGGGGCGATCAGCCCCAGCATTTT
>TRBJ2-2|TRBV7-7|NA|NA
CASSPGSGELFF
TGTGCCAGCAGCCCGGGATCCGGGGAGCTGTTTTTT
>TRBJ2-1|TRBV5-1|TRBD2|NA
CASSTGGGGPYNEQFF
TGCGCCAGCAGCACGGGGGGCGGGGGGCCCTACAATGAGCAGTTCTTC
>TRBJ1-2|TRBV10-3|NA|NA
CAISENTIFGYTF
TGTGCCATCAGTGAGAACACAATATTTGGCTACACCTTC
>TRBJ1-5|TRBV6-5|NA|few
CASSTRTANQPQHF
TGTGCCAGCAGTACCCGGACAGCCAATCAGCCCCAGCATTTT
>TRBJ1-3|TRBV5-1|NA|NA
CASSYSSNREAGNTIYF
TGCGCCAGCAGCTATTCTTCGAATAGGGAGGCTGGAAACACCATATATTTT
>TRBJ1-4|TRBV10-1|NA|NA
CASSSRINEKLFF
TGCGCCAGCAGTTCCAGGATTAATGAAAAACTGTTTTTT
>TRBJ2-5|TRBV4-2|NA|once
CASSQEPGDQETQYF
TGTGCCAGCAGCCAAGAGCCGGGGGACCAAGAGACCCAGTACTTC
>TRBJ2-5|TRBV2|NA|NA
CASSLSGDQETQYF
TGTGCCAGCAGCCTATCAGGGGACCAAGAGACCCAGTACTTC
>TRBJ2-5|TRBV5-4|TRBD1|NA
CASSRTGAGQYF
TGTGCCAGCAGTCGGACAGGGGCCGGGCAGTACTTC
>TRBJ2-3|TRBV6-1|NA|NA
CASSEGSGFGTQYF
TGTGCCAGCAGTGAAGGGTCAGGGTTTGGTACGCAGTATTTT
>TRBJ2-3|TRBV11-2|NA|NA
CASRGLGSGTDTQYF
TGTGCCAGCAGGGGACTCGGGTCTGGCACAGATACGCAGTATTTT
>TRBJ1-4|TRBV7-2|NA|NA
CASSSPDEKLFF
TGTGCCAGCAGCTCCCCCGATGAAAAACTGTTTTTT
>TRBJ1-1|TRBV9|NA|NA
CASSVLAGATEAFF
TGTGCCAGCAGCGTTCTAGCGGGCGCTACTGAAGCTTTCTTT
>TRBJ1-2|TRBV10-3|TRBD1|few
CAISPGDRGSYGYTF
TGTGCCATCAGTCCTGGTGACAGGGGCAGCTATGGCTACACCTTC
>TRBJ2-5|TRBV6-1|TRBD1|NA
CASSERDRGVQETQYF
TGTGCCAGCAGTGAAAGGGACAGGGGCGTCCAAGAGACCCAGTACTTC
>TRBJ1-1|TRBV5-4|NA|NA
CASSLDSLNTEAFF
TGTGCCAGCAGCTTGGACAGTTTGAACACTGAAGCTTTCTTT
>TRBJ2-1|TRBV9|TRBD2|NA
CASSSSGTGGNEQFF
TGTGCCAGCAGCTCAAGCGGGACTGGCGGCAATGAGCAGTTCTTC
>TRBJ2-5|TRBV9|TRBD1|NA
CASSLQGLETQYF
TGTGCCAGCAGCCTACAGGGGTTAGAGACCCAGTACTTC
>TRBJ1-1|TRBV7-9|NA|NA
CSSSFKQTEAFF
TGTTCCAGCAGCTTTAAACAAACTGAAGCTTTCTTT
>TRBJ1-1|TRBV18|TRBD1|NA
CASSPRLTGDTEAFF
TGTGCCAGCTCACCACGTTTAACAGGGGACACTGAAGCTTTCTTT
>TRBJ2-3|TRBV4-2|NA|NA
CASSQGGHPDTQYF
TGTGCCAGCAGCCAAGGGGGACATCCAGATACGCAGTATTTT
>TRBJ1-6|TRBV27|NA|NA
CASSDAPGQLGNSPLHF
TGTGCCAGCAGTGATGCTCCGGGACAATTGGGTAATTCACCCCTCCACTTT
>TRBJ1-2|TRBV19|NA|NA
CASSIEGLRPKNGYTF
TGTGCCAGTAGTATAGAGGGTCTGAGGCCGAAGAATGGCTACACCTTC
>TRBJ2-1|TRBV7-3|NA|NA
CASSLASGNEQFF
TGTGCCAGCAGCCTAGCATCTGGGAATGAGCAGTTCTTC
>TRBJ1-2|TRBV5-1|NA|once
CASSGDVNYGYTF
TGCGCCAGCAGCGGAGATGTAAACTATGGCTACACCTTC